The sequence of this T cell receptor (beta chain) was determined in a study of cytomegalovirus exposure and HLA in healthy donors. PCR was performed using 60 Vbeta and 13 Jbeta primers. The method was immunoSEQ multiplex PCR; TCRdb's version includes in-frame clones alone and lacks a portion of them. The sample has 85,000 to 130,000 clones; roughly 78% are singletons. The sample holds one count of this clone. What it binds is unknown. Whole-study findings and limits: There was a cluster of highly shared sequence variants that was likely a sequencing artifact. The study found most TCR sequences rare, yet found some public TCRs in many donors.

V dropped 3 bases and J dropped 7; count of bases not matched to a gene: 13. This CDR3 region has 17 residues. CDR1 is LNHDA, CDR2 SQIVND, per germline (reference sequence). The TCR was taken from a middle-aged woman in good health and CMV-seronegative. The specimen sequenced was PBMCs. This sequence joins TRBV19 and TRBJ2-1, with 9 bases lining up with TRBD1. The CDR3 DNA follows: TGTGCCAGTAGTATCGGGCTGGGACAGGGAATCGAGAATGAGCAGTTCTTC. Its translation is CASSIGLGQGIENEQFF.